This T cell receptor (beta chain) was documented in a study of blood T cell repertoires in COVID-19. Study details: PBMCs, B-cell-depleted T cells, or T cells provided the cDNA or gDNA that made up the material.

Clones were sequenced by immunoSEQ multiplex PCR, and TCRdb holds only the in-frame ones, with some missing. There are 150,000 or so clones in the sample; roughly 90% occur only once, and approximately 4.3% lies in the top ten. Trimming removed 3 bases from V and 3 bases from J, with 14 bases in between. Germline CDR1 reads ENHRY; CDR2 reads SYGVKD. CDR3 length: 15 residues. Sequencing input: PBMCs or T cells enriched from blood (not recorded which). The sequence was collected from a man in his fifties or sixties who had recovered from COVID-19. V and J are TRBV10-3 and TRBJ1-1; D remains ambiguous. The CDR3 nucleotides are TGTGCCATCAGTGAATGGTCCGGTAGCGACACTGAAGCTTTCTTT. This gives the protein CAISEWSGSDTEAFF.